The 3 T cell receptor beta chains below come from one sample, sequenced in a study of blood T cell repertoires in COVID-19. TCRdb keeps only in-frame clones here, not all; method: immunoSEQ multiplex PCR. The sample includes roughly 84,000 clones, about 82% seen only once; the top ten take about a sixth. The sample taken for sequencing was peripheral blood. All receptors come from a woman older than 75 with acute or convalescent COVID-19.

V gene TRBV9 combines with J gene TRBJ2-3, with D perhaps matching TRBD1 (5 bases). The length of the CDR3 is 13 residues. Per the germline V gene, CDR1 is SGDLS and CDR2 is YYNGEE. Trimming removed 7 bases at V and 4 bases at J, with 13 bases between. CDR3 sequence (DNA): TGTGCCAGCGAGCGCAGGGAATCAGATACGCAGTATTTT. This sequence encodes CASERRESDTQYF.

The chain has TRBV25-1 and TRBJ2-5; a weak D match, TRBD2 (6 bases). There are 13 residues in the CDR3. Trimming shortened V by 8 bases and J by 3 bases, and 13 bases separated the two germline ends. CDR1 and CDR2 from the germline V gene are MGHDK and SYGVNS. The CDR3 DNA reads as TGTGCCAGCTACGGACTACCAGAAGAGACCCAGTACTTC. This encodes CASYGLPEETQYF.

This chain joins TRBV3-1 (or the pseudogene TRBV3-2) and TRBJ2-3; TRBD2 agrees at 8 bases. This CDR3 is 17 amino acids long. Germline lookup yields CDR1 LGHDT and CDR2 YNNKEL (reference sequence). Trimming at V came to 3 bases and at J to 0 bases, leaving 8 bases not matched to a gene. The CDR3 DNA sequence: TGTGCCAGCAGCCATCCCCCACTAGCGGCTAGCACAGATACGCAGTATTTT. Translated: CASSHPPLAASTDTQYF.